These 5 T cell receptor beta chains were sequenced from one sample in a study of monozygotic twins with inflammatory bowel disease. From its re-call of the 5' RACE reads, TCRdb lists each CDR3 protein once, without DNA. The table counts around 380,000 distinct CDR3 sequences; less than 2.5% lies in the top ten. The specimen sequenced was blood. The source of these receptors is a human donor with ulcerative colitis or Crohn's disease, or a healthy co-twin of an affected twin (not recorded which).

The rearrangement joins TRBV13 to TRBJ1-1; with no DNA, the TCRdb D assignment of TRBD1 cannot be verified. Germline-derived CDR1 and CDR2 are PRHDT and FYEKMQ (reference sequence). CDR3 length: 15 residues. CDR3 sequence: CASSLLAGMNTEAFF.

The rearrangement links TRBV20-1 to TRBJ1-2; TCRdb lists TRBD1, though no DNA is available to test this call. CDR1 and CDR2 (germline): DFQATT, SNEGSKA (reference sequence). The CDR3 covers 13 residues. The CDR3 spells CSAGRQPNYGYTF.

This rearrangement joins TRBV15 to TRBJ1-6; checking the TCRdb D call of TRBD1 is not possible without DNA. CDR3 length equals 16 residues. Germline assignment: CDR1 LNHNV and CDR2 YYDKDF (reference sequence). The CDR3 loop is CATSRTSETDNSPLHF.

The chain combines TRBV7-2 with TRBJ2-7. The CDR3 extends over 13 amino acids. CDR1 SGHTA and CDR2 FQGNSA come from the germline V gene. The CDR3 spells CASSLHVTYEQYF.

The rearrangement joins TRBV29-1 to TRBJ2-7; TCRdb returns TRBD1, unconfirmable since there is no DNA. The CDR3 loop spans 12 amino acids. CDR1 is SQVTM and CDR2 is ANQGSEA in the germline V gene. CDR3 protein: CSVAQGDYEQYF.